A selection of T cell receptor beta chains follows, all from one sample in a study of blood T cell repertoires in COVID-19. Repertoires were generated with immunoSEQ multiplex PCR, while TCRdb's copy carries only in-frame clones and drops some. Of fewer than 700,000 clones listed, 85% to 90% are singletons. Sequencing was done on a sample of peripheral blood. The receptors originated from a woman in her 50s with COVID-19, enrolled during active disease. Both conserved end residues are part of each CDR3. The order of the fields is J gene, clone size, V gene, D gene, CDR3 DNA, CDR3 protein. The D gene is left open where the match is weak. Some rows mark clone size as missing; the rest say once, few, many or name a class of expanded clone.

TRBJ1-6,once,TRBV18,TRBD1,TGTGCCAGCTCGCCGGACAGGGCCTATTCACCCCTCCACTTT,CASSPDRAYSPLHF
TRBJ2-7,.,TRBV6-1,.,TGTGCCAGCAGTGAAGGAGGGCGCTACGAGCAGTACTTC,CASSEGGRYEQYF
TRBJ2-1,.,TRBV7-6,.,TGTGCCAGCGTCCCTGTGGCGGGGGCTCCTTCCAATGAGCAGTTCTTC,CASVPVAGAPSNEQFF
TRBJ1-3,.,TRBV12-3/TRBV12-4,.,TGTGCCAGCAGCCTGACACTGAGAAACACCATATATTTT,CASSLTLRNTIYF
TRBJ2-7,.,TRBV30,.,TGTGCCTGGAGTGTAGGGGGCTACGAGCAGTACTTC,CAWSVGGYEQYF
TRBJ2-2,once,TRBV3-1/TRBV3-2,.,TGTGCCAGCAGCCAGATGTCGGCCGGGGAGCTGTTTTTT,CASSQMSAGELFF
TRBJ2-3,.,TRBV5-6,TRBD1,TGTGCCAGCAGCTTGGCCGGGACAGGGGAGGATACGCAGTATTTT,CASSLAGTGEDTQYF
TRBJ2-7,.,TRBV18,.,TGTGCCAGCTCTCCGAGCTCCTACGAGCAGTACTTC,CASSPSSYEQYF
TRBJ1-3,.,TRBV11-1,.,TGTGCCAGCAGCACTGGACAGCTCAAAGGAAACACCATATATTTT,CASSTGQLKGNTIYF
TRBJ1-1,.,TRBV18,TRBD1,TGTGCCAGCTCGCTGACAGGGAAGAACACTGAAGCTTTCTTT,CASSLTGKNTEAFF
TRBJ1-1,.,TRBV5-5,.,TGTGCCAGCAGCCCGACAGGAGGATTGAAAACTGAAGCTTTCTTT,CASSPTGGLKTEAFF
TRBJ1-1,.,TRBV6-1,.,TGTGCCAGCAGTGAAGCGCCGTCTATGAACACTGAAGCTTTCTTT,CASSEAPSMNTEAFF
TRBJ2-5,.,TRBV11-2,TRBD2,TGTGCCAGCAGCTCGCAGCGGGGGGAACAAGAGACCCAGTACTTC,CASSSQRGEQETQYF
TRBJ1-4,.,TRBV6-1,.,TGTGCCAGCAGTGAACCTCTTCTTAATGAAAAACTGTTTTTT,CASSEPLLNEKLFF
TRBJ1-1,.,TRBV12-3/TRBV12-4,.,TGTGCCAGCAGCCCCGGGTACACTGAAGCTTTCTTT,CASSPGYTEAFF
TRBJ1-2,.,TRBV29-1,.,TGCAGCGTTGAAGATCGAAGGGGGTTCGAAGCAGGCTACACCTTC,CSVEDRRGFEAGYTF
TRBJ2-5,once,TRBV6-6,.,TGTGCCAGCAGTCAGGGGGGACAGCAAGAGACCCAGTACTTC,CASSQGGQQETQYF